These T cell receptor beta chains were read from a single sample in a study of blood T cell repertoires in COVID-19. Profiled with immunoSEQ multiplex PCR; TCRdb holds only in-frame clones, not every one. The table has some 190,000 clones, 65% to 80% seen once. Sequenced material: PBMCs or T cells enriched from blood (not recorded which). The origin of the receptors is a woman aged 45-59 years with acute COVID-19. Both conserved end residues are part of each CDR3. The D gene is left open where the match is weak.

V,D,CDR3
TRBV5-1,-,CASSLMRNPTDTQYF
TRBV12-1,-,CANPGSYNEQFF
TRBV7-9,-,CASTTWQGFGANVLTF
TRBV28,TRBD1,CASSLFGTGDEKLFF
TRBV6-4,TRBD1,CASSLTGGLGQPQHF
TRBV7-9,TRBD1,CASSAGQGIIAEAFF
TRBV18,-,CASSPRRGKSEKLFF
TRBV5-4,-,CASSPNLNTEAFF
TRBV10-1,TRBD1,CASRQGAGELFF
TRBV7-8,TRBD2,CASSLARGIMETQYF
TRBV28,-,CASSFPSYRDNSPLHF
TRBV27,-,CASSLFIGNTIYF
TRBV24-1,TRBD1,CATSDTGTGSFGYTF
TRBV13,-,CASSSGGGTNEKLFF
TRBV24-1,-,CATSDLNSAEETQYF
TRBV4-2,-,CASSQGGTENTEAFF
TRBV28,-,CASSFYGRVLSGNSPLHF
TRBV4-2,-,CASSYEAVAKNIQYF
TRBV27,-,CATGGNNYGYTF
TRBV19,TRBD1,CASRLQGANTGELFF
TRBV25-1,TRBD2,CASSVAGRQFF
TRBV27,-,CASSFPGSSTDTQYF
TRBV15,-,CATSREGTSTDTQYF
TRBV7-6,-,CASSLASGRGNTEAFF
TRBV29-1,TRBD1,CSVATGGSNQPQHF
TRBV28,TRBD1,CASSSGQGTKAFF
TRBV6-1,-,CASSEALQGRAGYTF
TRBV9,-,CASSVAYGATNEKLFF
TRBV11-2,TRBD1,CASSIGQGASGNTIYF
TRBV5-1,TRBD1,CASSLAVVGQGNTGELFF
TRBV18,-,CASSPDGGGRTEAFF
TRBV3-1/TRBV3-2,-,CASSAPVRGYTF
TRBV5-1,TRBD1,CASSSGTVGGTDTQYF
TRBV3-1/TRBV3-2,TRBD2,CASSLRAGEGKETQYF
TRBV7-9,-,CASSPTNRDDYGYTF
TRBV7-2,-,CASSLGRAGNTIYF
TRBV10-1,-,CASSEVRATEAFF
TRBV9,TRBD2,CASSARGLAGGNEQFF
TRBV28,TRBD2,CASTLAVQETQYF
TRBV28,-,CASTRPMNTEAFF
TRBV3-1/TRBV3-2,-,CASSPGQANEKLFF
TRBV7-9,TRBD1,CASSTKGTGKNTIYF
TRBV28,TRBD1,CASSATGGYQPQHF
TRBV2,-,CASIVGEGPYGYTF